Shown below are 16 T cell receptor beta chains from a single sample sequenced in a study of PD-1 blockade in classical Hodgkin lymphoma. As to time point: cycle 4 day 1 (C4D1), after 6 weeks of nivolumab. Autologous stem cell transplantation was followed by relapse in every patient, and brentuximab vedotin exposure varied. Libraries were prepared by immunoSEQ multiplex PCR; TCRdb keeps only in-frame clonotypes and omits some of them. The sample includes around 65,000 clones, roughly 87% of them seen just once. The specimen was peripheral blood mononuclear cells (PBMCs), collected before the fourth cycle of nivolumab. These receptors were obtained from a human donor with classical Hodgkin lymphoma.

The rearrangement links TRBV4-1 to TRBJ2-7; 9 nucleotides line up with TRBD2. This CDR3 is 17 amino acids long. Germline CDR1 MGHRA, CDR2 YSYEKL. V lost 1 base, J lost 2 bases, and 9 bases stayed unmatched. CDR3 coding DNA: TGCGCCAGCAGCCAAGGTCCCGAGCGGGGGGCCCCCTACGAGCAGTACTTC. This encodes CASSQGPERGAPYEQYF.

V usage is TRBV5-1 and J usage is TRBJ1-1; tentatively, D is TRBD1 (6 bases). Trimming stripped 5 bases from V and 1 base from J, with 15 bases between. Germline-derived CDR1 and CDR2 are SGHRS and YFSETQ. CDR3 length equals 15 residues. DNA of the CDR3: TGCGCCAGCAGATACCGGGGGGGGCCGAACACTGAAGCTTTCTTT. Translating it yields CASRYRGGPNTEAFF.

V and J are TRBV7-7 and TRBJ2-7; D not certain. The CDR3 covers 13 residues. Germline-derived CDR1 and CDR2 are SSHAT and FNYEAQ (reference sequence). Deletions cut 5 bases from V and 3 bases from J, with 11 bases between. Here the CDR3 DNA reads TGTGCCAGCAGCAGATCTCAGGACTACGAGCAGTACTTC. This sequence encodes CASSRSQDYEQYF.

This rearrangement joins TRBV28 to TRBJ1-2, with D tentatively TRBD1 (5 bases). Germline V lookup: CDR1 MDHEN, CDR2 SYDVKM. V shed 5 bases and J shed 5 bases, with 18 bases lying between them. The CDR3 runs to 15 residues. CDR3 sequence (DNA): TGTGCCAGCAGTCCCCCGGACAAGGGAAAATATGGCTACACCTTC. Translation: CASSPPDKGKYGYTF.

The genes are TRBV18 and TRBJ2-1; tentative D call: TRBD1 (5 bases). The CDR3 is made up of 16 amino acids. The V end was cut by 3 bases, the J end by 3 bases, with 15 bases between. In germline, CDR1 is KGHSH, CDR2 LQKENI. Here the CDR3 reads CASSPDRAIVYNEQFF. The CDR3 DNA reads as TGTGCCAGCTCACCTGACAGAGCCATTGTCTACAATGAGCAGTTCTTC.

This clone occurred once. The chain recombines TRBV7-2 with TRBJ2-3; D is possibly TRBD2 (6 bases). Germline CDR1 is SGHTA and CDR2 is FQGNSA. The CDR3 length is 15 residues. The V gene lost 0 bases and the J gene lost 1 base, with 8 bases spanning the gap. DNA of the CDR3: TGTGCCAGCAGCTTAGCGCGGGGTGGCACAGATACGCAGTATTTT. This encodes CASSLARGGTDTQYF.

CDR3 protein: CATSPGTSGGADTQYF. DNA for the CDR3: TGTGCCACCAGTCCGGGGACTAGCGGGGGGGCGGATACGCAGTATTTT. This rearrangement joins TRBV15 to TRBJ2-3, with TRBD2 matching over 16 bases. CDR3 length equals 16 residues. V lost 6 bases and J lost 6; bases outside the gene matches: 6. CDR1 LNHNV and CDR2 YYDKDF come from the germline V gene (reference sequence).

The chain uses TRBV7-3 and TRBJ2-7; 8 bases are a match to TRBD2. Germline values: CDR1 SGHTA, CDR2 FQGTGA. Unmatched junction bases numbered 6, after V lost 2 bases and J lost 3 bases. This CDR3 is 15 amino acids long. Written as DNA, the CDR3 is TGTGCCAGCAGCTTAGCGGGGGGACCAAACTACGAGCAGTACTTC. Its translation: CASSLAGGPNYEQYF.

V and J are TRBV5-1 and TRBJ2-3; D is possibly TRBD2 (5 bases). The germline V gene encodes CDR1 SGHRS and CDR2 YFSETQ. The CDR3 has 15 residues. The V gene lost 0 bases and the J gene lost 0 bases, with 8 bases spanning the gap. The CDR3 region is CASSLGGGSTDTQYF. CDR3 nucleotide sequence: TGCGCCAGCAGCTTGGGAGGAGGTAGCACAGATACGCAGTATTTT.

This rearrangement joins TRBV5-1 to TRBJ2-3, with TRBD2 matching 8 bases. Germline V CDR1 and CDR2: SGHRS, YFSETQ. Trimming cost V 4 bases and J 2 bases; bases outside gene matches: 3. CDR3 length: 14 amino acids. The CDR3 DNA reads TGCGCCAGCAGCCCGCGGGGGGCCACAGATACGCAGTATTTT. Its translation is CASSPRGATDTQYF. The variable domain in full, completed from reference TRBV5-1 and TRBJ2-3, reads KAGVTQTPRYLIKTRGQQVTLSCSPISGHRSVSWYQQTPGQGLQFLFEYFSETQRNKGNFPGRFSGRQFSNSRSEMNVSTLELGDSALYLCASSPRGATDTQYFGPGTRLTVL.

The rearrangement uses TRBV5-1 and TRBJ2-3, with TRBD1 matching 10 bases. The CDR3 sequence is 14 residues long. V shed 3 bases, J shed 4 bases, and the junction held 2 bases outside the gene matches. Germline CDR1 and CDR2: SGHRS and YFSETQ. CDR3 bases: TGCGCCAGCAGCTCCGGACAGGGGGCAGATACGCAGTATTTT. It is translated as CASSSGQGADTQYF.

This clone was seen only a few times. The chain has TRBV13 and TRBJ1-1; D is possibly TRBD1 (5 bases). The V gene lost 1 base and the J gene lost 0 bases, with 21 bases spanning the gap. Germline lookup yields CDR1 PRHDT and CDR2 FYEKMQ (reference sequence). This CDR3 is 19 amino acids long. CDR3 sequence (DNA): TGTGCCAGCAGCTTAGCTTACCCGAACCCAGGGAGATTGAACACTGAAGCTTTCTTT. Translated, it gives CASSLAYPNPGRLNTEAFF.

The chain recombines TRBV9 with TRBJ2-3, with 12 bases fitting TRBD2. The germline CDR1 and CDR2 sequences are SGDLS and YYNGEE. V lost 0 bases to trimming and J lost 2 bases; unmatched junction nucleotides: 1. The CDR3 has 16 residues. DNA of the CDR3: TGTGCCAGCAGCGTAGCTAGCGGGGGGGCCACAGATACGCAGTATTTT. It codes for CASSVASGGATDTQYF.

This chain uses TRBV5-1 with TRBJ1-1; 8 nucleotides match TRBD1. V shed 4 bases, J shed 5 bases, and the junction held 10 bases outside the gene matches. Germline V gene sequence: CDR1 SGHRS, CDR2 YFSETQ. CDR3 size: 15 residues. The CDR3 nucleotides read TGCGCCAGCAGCCTAAGACAGGGGAGTTTAACTGAAGCTTTCTTT. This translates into CASSLRQGSLTEAFF.

The CDR3 coding sequence is TGTGCCTGGAGTGTGGACAGGGTTAATTCACCCCTCCACTTT. Translating it yields CAWSVDRVNSPLHF. The rearrangement links TRBV30 to TRBJ1-6; 8 bases align to TRBD1. Trimming took 0 bases from V and 6 from J; bases not matched to a gene: 1. The CDR3 is made up of 14 amino acids. CDR1 is GTSNPN and CDR2 is SVGIG in the germline V gene (reference sequence). Full variable domain (missing parts from reference TRBV30 and TRBJ1-6): SQTIHQWPATLVQPVGSPLSLECTVEGTSNPNLYWYRQAAGRGLQLLFYSVGIGQISSEVPQNLSASRPQDRQFILSSKKLLLSDSGFYLCAWSVDRVNSPLHFGNGTRLTVT.

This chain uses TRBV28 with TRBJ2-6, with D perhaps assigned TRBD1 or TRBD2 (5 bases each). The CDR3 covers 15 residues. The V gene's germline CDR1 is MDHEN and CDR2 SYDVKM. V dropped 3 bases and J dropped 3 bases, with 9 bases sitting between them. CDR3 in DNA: TGTGCCAGCAGTTTTAGGGGAGTTGGGGCCAACGTCCTGACTTTC. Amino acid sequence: CASSFRGVGANVLTF.